The rows below give T cell receptor beta chains drawn from one sample of a study of monozygotic twins with inflammatory bowel disease. TCRdb re-called the 5' RACE reads; one entry per CDR3 protein, DNA not given. This listing includes some 440,000 distinct CDR3 sequences. Sequenced: blood. The source of these receptors is a human donor with ulcerative colitis or Crohn's disease, or a healthy co-twin of an affected twin (not recorded which). CDR3s include the opening cysteine and the closing phenylalanine or tryptophan.

TRBJ1-1 | TRBV20-1 | CSARGATVNTEAFF
TRBJ2-1 | TRBV27 | CASSLSVSTSGGAWNEQFF
TRBJ2-2 | TRBV12-3/TRBV12-4 | CASSPFQGNTGELFF
TRBJ2-7 | TRBV20-1 | CSAQEAGAHLHEQYF
TRBJ1-4 | TRBV20-1 | CSASGTGGEKLFF
TRBJ2-1 | TRBV29-1 | CSVRRTTYNEQFF
TRBJ2-3 | TRBV14 | CASSQDITLAGDTQYF
TRBJ2-2 | TRBV7-2 | CASSLAVSPHANTGELFF
TRBJ1-2 | TRBV20-1 | CSASRRGTGEGYTF
TRBJ2-5 | TRBV10-3 | CAIGGGAEETQYF
TRBJ2-1 | TRBV20-1 | CSAHDTGNEQFF
TRBJ1-1 | TRBV7-9 | CASSPRGHEAFF
TRBJ2-3 | TRBV7-2 | CASSRGQPHSDTQYF
TRBJ1-3 | TRBV5-1 | CASRKEVSGNTIYF
TRBJ2-7 | TRBV5-1 | CASSLVLQGPSYEQYF
TRBJ1-2 | TRBV30 | CAWETGTNYGYTF
TRBJ1-1 | TRBV6-2/TRBV6-3 | CASSYRVQGNTEAFF
TRBJ1-2 | TRBV7-2 | CASSSEGFSYYGYTF
TRBJ1-1 | TRBV6-1 | CASSSGTGSGGAFF
TRBJ1-5 | TRBV5-6 | CASSYWTGGGQPQHF
TRBJ1-1 | TRBV10-3 | CAISEQETNTEAFF
TRBJ2-2 | TRBV20-1 | CSATPGRDGYTGELFF
TRBJ2-2 | TRBV7-2 | CASSVYRGNTGELFF
TRBJ2-2 | TRBV7-8 | CALTIGRPGELFF
TRBJ2-1 | TRBV6-5 | CASSLRGTDKQFF
TRBJ2-5 | TRBV20-1 | CSASRGLETQYF
TRBJ2-7 | TRBV29-1 | CSVEGPGRTYEQYF
TRBJ2-1 | TRBV19 | CASSMTGGHNEQFF
TRBJ1-1 | TRBV6-1 | CASRRTGNKNTEAFF
TRBJ1-5 | TRBV5-1 | CASSFGTDSNQPQHF
TRBJ2-1 | TRBV6-5 | CASTFSPSSVGSYNEQFF
TRBJ1-6 | TRBV12-3/TRBV12-4 | CASRGEYHSPLHF
TRBJ2-1 | TRBV24-1 | CATSDSGTDYNEQFF
TRBJ1-4 | TRBV19 | CARDRDNEKLFF